This is a list of T cell receptor beta chains from one sample in a study of T cells in Graves' hyperthyroidism and ophthalmopathy. TCRdb itself ran the multiplex PCR reads through MiXCR, one entry per CDR3 protein. The table shows about 360,000 distinct CDR3 sequences, with over 10% occurring only once. Specimen: blood. Receptors originate from a woman younger than 30 with Graves' hyperthyroidism. Both conserved end residues are trimmed from each CDR3. Each record gives: V gene, J gene, CDR3 protein.

>TRBV5-1|TRBJ1-1
ASSSDGTANTEAF
>TRBV27|TRBJ2-1
ASSLAGSYNEQF
>TRBV19|TRBJ2-5
AGSIEALGETQY
>TRBV6-1|TRBJ1-3
ASSGTSGNTIY
>TRBV11-2|TRBJ1-2
ASSLDHSYGYT
>TRBV5-1|TRBJ2-5
ASSRGLAGGGETQY
>TRBV10-3|TRBJ1-1
AISDSNTEAF
>TRBV14|TRBJ2-1
ASSQDLVLGYNEQF
>TRBV9|TRBJ1-6
ASSVAPTANSPLH
>TRBV3-1|TRBJ2-3
ASTPSTEYTDTQY
>TRBV5-1|TRBJ2-1
ASSPSGGSPNEQF
>TRBV2|TRBJ2-1
ASRSGLAGSNEQF
>TRBV28|TRBJ2-1
ASSFRQGAGPAGNEQF
>TRBV29-1|TRBJ2-7
SVESGFDEQY
>TRBV5-1|TRBJ2-5
ASSLVSLAGETQY
>TRBV12-3/TRBV12-4|TRBJ1-2
ASSFNTGQVYGYT
>TRBV7-9|TRBJ2-1
ASSLLTSGRNEQF
>TRBV29-1|TRBJ2-2
SVGSGRNTGELF